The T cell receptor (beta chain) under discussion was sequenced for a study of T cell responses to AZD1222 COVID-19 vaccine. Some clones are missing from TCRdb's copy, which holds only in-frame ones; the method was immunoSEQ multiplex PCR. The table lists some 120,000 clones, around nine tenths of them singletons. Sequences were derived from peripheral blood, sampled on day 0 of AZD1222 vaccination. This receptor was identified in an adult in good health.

DNA for the CDR3: TGTGCCATCACGGGCAGCGGACACACCGGGGAGCTGTTTTTT. Encoded protein: CAITGSGHTGELFF. V gene TRBV10-3 combines with J gene TRBJ2-2, with a tentative D call TRBD2 (5 bases). The CDR3 consists of 14 residues. V was clipped by 7 bases and J by 3 bases, with 12 bases between them. CDR1 ENHRY and CDR2 SYGVKD come from the germline V gene.